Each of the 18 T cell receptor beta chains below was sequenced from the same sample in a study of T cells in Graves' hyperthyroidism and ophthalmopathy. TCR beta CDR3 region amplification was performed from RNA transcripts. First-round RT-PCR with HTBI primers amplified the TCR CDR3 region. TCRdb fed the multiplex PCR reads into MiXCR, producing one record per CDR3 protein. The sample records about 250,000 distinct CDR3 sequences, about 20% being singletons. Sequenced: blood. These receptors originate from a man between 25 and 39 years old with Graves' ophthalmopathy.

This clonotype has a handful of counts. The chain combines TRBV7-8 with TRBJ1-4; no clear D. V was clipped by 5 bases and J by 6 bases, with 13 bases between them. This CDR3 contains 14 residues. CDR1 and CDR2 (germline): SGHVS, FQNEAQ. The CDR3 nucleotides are TGTGCCAGCAGCCCTATGCGGGGATATGAAAAACTGTTTTTT. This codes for CASSPMRGYEKLFF.

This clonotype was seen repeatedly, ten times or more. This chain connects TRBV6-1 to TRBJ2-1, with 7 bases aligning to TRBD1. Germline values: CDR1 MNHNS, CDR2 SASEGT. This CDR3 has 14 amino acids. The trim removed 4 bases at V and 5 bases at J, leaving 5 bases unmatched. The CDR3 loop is CASSATGKDNEQFF. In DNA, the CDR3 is TGTGCCAGCAGTGCGACAGGGAAAGACAATGAGCAGTTCTTC.

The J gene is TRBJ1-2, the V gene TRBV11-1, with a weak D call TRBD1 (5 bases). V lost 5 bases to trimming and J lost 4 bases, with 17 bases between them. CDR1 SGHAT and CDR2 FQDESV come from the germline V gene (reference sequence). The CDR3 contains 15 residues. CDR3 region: CASSVGTGSTYGYTF. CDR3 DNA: TGTGCCAGCAGCGTTGGTACAGGTTCCACCTATGGCTACACCTTC.

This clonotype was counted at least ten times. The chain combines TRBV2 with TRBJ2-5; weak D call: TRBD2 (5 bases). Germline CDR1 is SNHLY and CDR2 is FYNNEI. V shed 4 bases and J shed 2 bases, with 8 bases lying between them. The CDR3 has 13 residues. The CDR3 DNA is TGTGCCAGCAGTGGTCCGGGGCAAGAGACCCAGTACTTC. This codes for CASSGPGQETQYF.

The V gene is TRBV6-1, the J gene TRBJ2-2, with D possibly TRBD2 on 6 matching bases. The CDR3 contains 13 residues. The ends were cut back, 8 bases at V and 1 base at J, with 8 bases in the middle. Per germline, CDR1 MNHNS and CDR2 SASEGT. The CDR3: CASGGWNTGELFF. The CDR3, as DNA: TGTGCCAGCGGGGGGTGGAACACCGGGGAGCTGTTTTTT.

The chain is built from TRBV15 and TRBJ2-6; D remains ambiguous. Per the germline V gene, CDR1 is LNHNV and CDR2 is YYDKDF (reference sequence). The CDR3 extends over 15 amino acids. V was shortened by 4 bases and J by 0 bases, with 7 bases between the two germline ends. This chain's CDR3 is CATSKVLSGANVLTF. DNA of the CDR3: TGTGCCACCAGCAAGGTCCTCTCTGGGGCCAACGTCCTGACTTTC.

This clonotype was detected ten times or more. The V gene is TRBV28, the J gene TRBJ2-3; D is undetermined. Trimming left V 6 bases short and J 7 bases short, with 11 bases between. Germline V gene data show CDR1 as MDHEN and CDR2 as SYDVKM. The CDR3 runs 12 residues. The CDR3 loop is CASSQWKYTQYF. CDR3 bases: TGTGCCAGCAGCCAGTGGAAGTATACGCAGTATTTT.

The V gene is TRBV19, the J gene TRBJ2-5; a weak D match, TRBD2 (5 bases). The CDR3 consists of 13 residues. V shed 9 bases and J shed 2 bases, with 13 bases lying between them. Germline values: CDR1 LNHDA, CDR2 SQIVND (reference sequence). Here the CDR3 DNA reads TGTGCCAGGAAGCGGAGAGATCAAGAGACCCAGTACTTC. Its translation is CARKRRDQETQYF.

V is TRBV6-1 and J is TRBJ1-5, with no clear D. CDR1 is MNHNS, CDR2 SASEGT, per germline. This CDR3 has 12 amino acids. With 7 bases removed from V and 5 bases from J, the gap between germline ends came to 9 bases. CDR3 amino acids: CASTGPDQPQHF. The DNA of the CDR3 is TGTGCCAGCACCGGGCCTGATCAGCCCCAGCATTTT.

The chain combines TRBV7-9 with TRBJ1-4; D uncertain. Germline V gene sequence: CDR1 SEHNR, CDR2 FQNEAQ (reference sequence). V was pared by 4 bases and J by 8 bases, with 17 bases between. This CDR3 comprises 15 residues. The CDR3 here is CASSSSGSASEKLFF. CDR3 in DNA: TGTGCCAGCAGCTCCTCCGGGTCCGCAAGCGAAAAACTGTTTTTT.

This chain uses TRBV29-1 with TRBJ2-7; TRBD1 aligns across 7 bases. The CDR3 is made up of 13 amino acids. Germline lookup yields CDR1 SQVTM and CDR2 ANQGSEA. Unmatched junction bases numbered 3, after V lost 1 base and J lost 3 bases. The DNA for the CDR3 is TGCAGCGTTGAAGGGACAGGCATCTACGAGCAGTACTTC. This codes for CSVEGTGIYEQYF.

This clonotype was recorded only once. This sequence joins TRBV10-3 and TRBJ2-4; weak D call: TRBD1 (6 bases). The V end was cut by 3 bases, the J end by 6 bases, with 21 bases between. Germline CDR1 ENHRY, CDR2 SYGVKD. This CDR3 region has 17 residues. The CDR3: CAISDPPGQRMGNIQYF. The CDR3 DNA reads TGTGCCATCAGTGATCCTCCAGGACAGCGGATGGGAAACATTCAGTACTTC.

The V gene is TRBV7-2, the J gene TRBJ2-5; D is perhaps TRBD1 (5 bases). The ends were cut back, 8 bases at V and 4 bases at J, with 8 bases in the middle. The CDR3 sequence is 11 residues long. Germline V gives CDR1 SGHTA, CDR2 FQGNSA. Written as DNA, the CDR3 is TGTGCCAGCTCAGGGTCAGAGACCCAGTACTTC. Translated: CASSGSETQYF.

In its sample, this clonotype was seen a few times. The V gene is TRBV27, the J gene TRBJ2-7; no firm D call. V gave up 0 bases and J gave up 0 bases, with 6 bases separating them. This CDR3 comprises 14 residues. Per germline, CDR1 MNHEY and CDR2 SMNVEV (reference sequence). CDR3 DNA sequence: TGTGCCAGCAGTTTATCGGGCTACTCCTACGAGCAGTACTTC. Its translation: CASSLSGYSYEQYF.

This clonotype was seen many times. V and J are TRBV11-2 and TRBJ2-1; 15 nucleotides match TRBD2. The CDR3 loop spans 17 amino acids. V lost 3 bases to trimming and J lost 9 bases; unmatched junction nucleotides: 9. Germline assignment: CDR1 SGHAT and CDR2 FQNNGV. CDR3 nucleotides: TGTGCCAGCAGCTTCCTTGGGACTAGCGGGAGGTTCGGTGAGCAGTTCTTC. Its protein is CASSFLGTSGRFGEQFF.

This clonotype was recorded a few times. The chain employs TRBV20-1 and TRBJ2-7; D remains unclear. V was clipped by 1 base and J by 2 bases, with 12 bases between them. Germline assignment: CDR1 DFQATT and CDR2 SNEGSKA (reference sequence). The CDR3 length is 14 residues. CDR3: CSARVSRVPYEQYF. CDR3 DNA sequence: TGCAGTGCTAGAGTGTCTAGGGTGCCCTACGAGCAGTACTTC.

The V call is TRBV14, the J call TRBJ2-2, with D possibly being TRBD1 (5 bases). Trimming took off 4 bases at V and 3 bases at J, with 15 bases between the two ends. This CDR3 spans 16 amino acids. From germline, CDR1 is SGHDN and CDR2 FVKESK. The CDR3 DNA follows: TGTGCCAGCAGCCCGAGTTGGGGCAGCTACACCGGGGAGCTGTTTTTT. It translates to CASSPSWGSYTGELFF.

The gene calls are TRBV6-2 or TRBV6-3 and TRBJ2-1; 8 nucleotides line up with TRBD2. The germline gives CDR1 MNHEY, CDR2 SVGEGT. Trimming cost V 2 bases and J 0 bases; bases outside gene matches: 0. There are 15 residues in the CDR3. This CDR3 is CASSYGTSSYNEQFF. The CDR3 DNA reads TGTGCCAGCAGTTACGGGACTAGCTCCTACAATGAGCAGTTCTTC.